The subject of this entry is one TCR beta chain. Its antigen remains undetermined. The record has no base qualities; no much larger clone is one base away. These data are taken from a study of blood T cell repertoires in COVID-19 (dated by TCRdb to the early 2020s). For the study in its entirety: Samples covering the acute and convalescent phases of COVID-19 were provided by collaborators in the United States, Italy and Spain. The prospective study material was composed of cDNA or gDNA derived from T cells, B-cell-depleted T cells, or PBMCs. Deeply sampled blood TCRbeta repertoires from subjects exposed to, actively infected with, or recovered from COVID-19 were included in the dataset. A freely available public database, intended as a resource for researchers studying the immune response to SARS-CoV-2, is where the repertoires were released. Samples came from the ongoing ImmuneRACE study (first 160 participants) plus 1,254 subjects from 6 global collaborators. The sample metadata nearly always contained a de-identified subject ID, COVID-19 status, age in years and sex. Where available, HLA class I and class II types were taken from metadata supplied by the sample provider and were not determined by assay-based typing. Points the paper makes about the study in general: How much clinical and demographic metadata was included differed by source and by participant, and the metadata was provided uncurated.

TCRbeta CDR3 regions were amplified from genomic DNA by means of the immunoSEQ Assay, a bias-controlled multiplex PCR. Turning to the authors' computational methods: Nucleated cell counts per sample were estimated from amplification of reference gene primers within the assay. To quantify the absolute abundance of each unique TCRbeta CDR3 rearrangement, sequence reads were collapsed and filtered. For each sample, productive Simpson clonality was calculated by taking the square root of Simpson's diversity index across productive rearrangements. TCRdb took over this immuneACCESS table, retaining in-frame rearrangements with V and J assigned. Such tables are incomplete; in checked studies, under half of the missing clones stem from an unresolved V gene, and the remainder is unexplained. The D gene and trimming were derived from the DNA, and the V and J assignments and clone size from that table. This sample comprises 100,000 to 150,000 clones, about 88% of them detected only once. Jointly, the top ten make up more than 0.9% of the sample.

Whole blood was collected in K2EDTA tubes by collaborating institutions according to the institutions' own protocols. For TCRbeta analysis, collaborator samples were shipped as frozen whole blood, as isolated PBMCs, or as DNA extracted from either sample type. Germline trimming: 0 bases from V, 6 bases from J; junction bases outside gene matches: 8. The germline V gene (reference sequence) sets CDR1 to SGHKS and CDR2 to YYEKEE. Taken from cysteine to phenylalanine, the CDR3 has 15 residues. Only the CDR3 part of the read is kept: 45 bases, read in frame from the first base. Recombination joined TRBV5-5 with TRBJ1-1; 7 central bases correspond to TRBD1. Material for sequencing was peripheral blood. This clonotype was sampled from an elderly woman with acute or convalescent COVID-19. The CDR3 reads CASSLAPQGEAEAFF. The nucleotides are TGTGCCAGCAGCTTGGCCCCGCAGGGGGAGGCTGAAGCTTTCTTT.